A few counts support the clone carrying this TCR beta chain. What it binds is not known. The data derive from a study of blood T cells in healthy people across ages. Sample-barcoded 5' priming and a J-beta primer mix drove a second PCR of roughly 6 to 12 cycles. Carrying 12 random nucleotides, a template-switch adaptor labeled each individual cDNA molecule. One entry per CDR3 protein, called by TCRdb with MiXCR from the 5' RACE reads. Seen here are approximately 900,000 distinct CDR3 sequences, around 48% observed once, and the top ten hold roughly 13%. Findings and limits, study-wide: There was a strong correlation between TCR beta diversity and naive T cell percentage.

Per sample, extraction of total RNA gave at least 6 micrograms in every case. Germline V gene data show CDR1 as SGHTA and CDR2 as FQGTGA. V was pared by 0 bases and J by 2 bases, with 12 bases between. The CDR3 has 16 residues. The sequence derives from a man between 25 and 39 years old in good health. The sequenced sample consisted of blood. This chain joins TRBV7-3 and TRBJ2-3; possible D gene TRBD1, 6 bases. The CDR3 DNA sequence: TGTGCCAGCAGCTTAACCCCGGCAGGGGCCACAGATACGCAGTATTTT. As protein: CASSLTPAGATDTQYF.